This paragraph reports one TCR beta chain. Its antigen is currently unknown. A multiplex PCR was run with 60 Vbeta primers and 13 Jbeta primers. TCRdb's copy holds only in-frame clones and misses some; the assay was immunoSEQ multiplex PCR. The sample includes approximately 100,000 clones, over 65% of them seen just once. The sample belongs to a study of cytomegalovirus exposure and HLA in healthy donors. The wider study: Earlier findings included roughly 100 million unique TCR beta sequences obtained from 170 million or so T cells. General observations from the study: Later analysis identified several of the most significant clusters that appeared linked to common viral pathogens.

V shed 4 bases and J 6 bases; nucleotides not matched to a gene: 5. The length of the CDR3 is 13 residues. The germline gives CDR1 SQVTM, CDR2 ANQGSEA. The TCR sequence derives from a man under 40 in good health and CMV-seronegative. The chain is built from TRBV29-1 and TRBJ2-3; 9 nucleotides align to TRBD2. The sample was PBMCs. CDR3 sequence (DNA): TGCAGCGTTGTGGTTAGCGGGAGCGATACGCAGTATTTT. It encodes CSVVVSGSDTQYF.